This record concerns one TCR beta chain sequence. The data derive from a study of blood T cell repertoires in COVID-19. Across the study: The United States, Italy and Spain supplied acute and convalescent COVID-19 samples. T cells, B-cell-depleted T cells, or PBMCs supplied cDNA or gDNA.

The CDR3 length is 15 residues. V lost 2 bases to trimming and J lost 8 bases, with 15 bases between them. The germline CDR1 and CDR2 sequences are MNHEY and SVGEGT. Original data processing: From reference gene primer amplification, estimates of nucleated cell counts were derived. Repertoires were generated with immunoSEQ multiplex PCR, while TCRdb's copy carries only in-frame clones and drops some. That table furnishes V, J and clone size, whereas the DNA furnished D and trimming. Of roughly 200,000 clones detected, 80% to 85% appear once; the ten largest clones hold approximately 4.8%. The V and J genes are TRBV6-2 or TRBV6-3 and TRBJ1-4; D call uncertain. The receptor's source is a man in his fifties or sixties with active or convalescent COVID-19. The sequencing sample was made of peripheral blood. The CDR3: CASSYAQSLGEKLFF. The CDR3 DNA reads TGTGCCAGCAGTTACGCACAGTCTCTCGGCGAAAAACTGTTTTTT.